The 26 T cell receptor beta chains given below trace back to one sample, sequenced in a study of T-cell memory formation after mild COVID-19 (dated by TCRdb to the early 2020s). The protocol used for the library was 5' RACE. The reads were generated on an Illumina NovaSeq 6000. The raw public reads went through TCRdb reprocessing: fastp at Q25, MiXCR clone calling, in-frame beta chains kept. Identical CDR3 protein sequences are pooled into one entry, listed with their most common genes and DNA. The sample table contains fewer than 300,000 distinct CDR3 sequences; only one count was recorded for more than 15% of them. About 23% of the sample rests with the top ten. Sequenced sample: PBMCs or a T cell subset sorted from them (not recorded which). These receptors were collected from a man between 18 and 35 years old who had mild COVID-19 (a few samples of this study predate the infection). The sample titles of this study are shuffled in the database, so cell type and time point are left out; the donor was told from shared clones.

The chain joins TRBV4-1 to TRBJ1-6; 8 bases agree with TRBD1. Germline V gene data show CDR1 as MGHRA and CDR2 as YSYEKL. This CDR3 is 15 amino acids long. Trimming at V came to 0 bases and at J to 7 bases, leaving 2 bases not matched to a gene. CDR3 loop: CASSQDPGGNSPLHF. As DNA, the CDR3 is TGCGCCAGCAGCCAAGATCCAGGGGGCAATTCACCCCTCCACTTT.

This clonotype was seen more than once but under ten times. This chain connects TRBV7-6 to TRBJ2-7; D may be TRBD1 (6 bases). The germline CDR1 and CDR2 sequences are SGHVS and FNYEAQ. The CDR3 consists of 17 residues. V shed 0 bases and J shed 0 bases, with 15 bases lying between them. The CDR3 bases are TGTGCCAGCAGCTTAGCGCGAGACAGGTTCAGCTCCTACGAGCAGTACTTC. It translates to CASSLARDRFSSYEQYF.

The V call is TRBV12-3 or TRBV12-4, the J call TRBJ1-1; D is undetermined. V shed 3 bases and J shed 0 bases, with 8 bases lying between them. This CDR3 contains 14 residues. CDR3 loop: CASSFSVMNTEAFF. Here the CDR3 DNA reads TGTGCCAGCAGTTTCTCAGTTATGAACACTGAAGCTTTCTTT.

The chain links TRBV6-6 to TRBJ2-2; 11 bases fit TRBD2. Germline loops: CDR1 MNHNY, CDR2 SVGAGI (reference sequence). The trim removed 0 bases at V and 6 bases at J, leaving 12 bases unmatched. The CDR3 totals 19 residues. CDR3 amino acids: CASSYSRGLAGGMAGELFF. Written as DNA, the CDR3 is TGTGCCAGCAGTTACTCTAGAGGGCTAGCGGGGGGAATGGCCGGGGAGCTGTTTTTT.

This clonotype was found a few times. The rearrangement joins TRBV5-1 to TRBJ1-1; weak D call: TRBD1 (6 bases). Germline CDR1 is SGHRS and CDR2 is YFSETQ. CDR3 length equals 15 residues. The V end was cut by 7 bases, the J end by 5 bases, with 21 bases between. CDR3 loop: CASGSTPCDRTEAFF. The DNA of the CDR3 is TGCGCCAGCGGATCAACACCTTGCGACAGGACTGAAGCTTTCTTT.

The CDR3 sequence: CSAWDRIGKLFF. In nucleotides, the CDR3 is TGCAGTGCTTGGGACCGGATAGGAAAACTGTTTTTT. The chain employs TRBV20-1 and TRBJ1-4; possible D gene TRBD1, 5 bases. The CDR3 runs to 12 residues. V lost 5 bases, J lost 10 bases, and 14 bases lay in between. Germline values: CDR1 DFQATT, CDR2 SNEGSKA (reference sequence).

This clonotype has a count of ten or more. The chain uses TRBV7-3 and TRBJ2-2; D might be TRBD2 (6 bases). CDR3 length: 15 residues. Germline lookup yields CDR1 SGHTA and CDR2 FQGTGA. V lost 3 bases and J 7 bases, leaving 15 bases between the germline ends. CDR3: CASSLAGPQGGELFF. DNA for the CDR3: TGTGCCAGCAGCTTGGCGGGACCCCAGGGCGGGGAGCTGTTTTTT. Drawing the rest from reference TRBV7-3 and TRBJ2-2, the complete variable domain is GAGVSQTPSNKVTEKGKYVELRCDPISGHTALYWYRQSLGQGPEFLIYFQGTGAADDSGLPNDRFFAVRPEGSVSTLKIQRTERGDSAVYLCASSLAGPQGGELFFGEGSRLTVL.

The genes are TRBV20-1 and TRBJ1-2, with no clear D. CDR3 size: 12 residues. The V end lost 3 bases, the J end lost 5 bases, and 10 bases lay between the germline ends. Per the germline V gene, CDR1 is DFQATT and CDR2 is SNEGSKA (reference sequence). For the CDR3, the DNA is TGCAGTGCTAGGGATCCTATGTATGGCTACACCTTC. Its translation is CSARDPMYGYTF.

This clonotype was seen a handful of times. The V call is TRBV27, the J call TRBJ2-2; no reliable D call. Germline V gives CDR1 MNHEY, CDR2 SMNVEV (reference sequence). Trimming took off 0 bases at V and 6 bases at J, with 14 bases between the two ends. The CDR3 extends over 16 amino acids. The CDR3 spells CASSLSSHVVPGELFF. In nucleotides, the CDR3 is TGTGCCAGCAGTTTATCAAGCCACGTTGTCCCCGGGGAGCTGTTTTTT.

The chain has TRBV2 and TRBJ1-1; 8 bases agree with TRBD1. With 5 bases clipped from V and 5 bases from J, the junction kept 7 bases outside the gene matches. The CDR3 spans 14 residues. Germline CDR1 SNHLY, CDR2 FYNNEI. CDR3 nucleotides: TGTGCCAGCAGTTCCGACAGGGGCTGGACTGAAGCTTTCTTT. Amino acids: CASSSDRGWTEAFF. The complete variable domain, with remaining parts taken from reference TRBV2 and TRBJ1-1, reads EPEVTQTPSHQVTQMGQEVILRCVPISNHLYFYWYRQILGQKVEFLVSFYNNEISEKSEIFDDQFSVERPDGSNFTLKIRSTKLEDSAMYFCASSSDRGWTEAFFGQGTRLTVV.

Here the CDR3 reads CASSYAEGASYTDTQYF. CDR3 coding DNA: TGCGCCAGCAGCTACGCGGAGGGGGCGTCCTACACAGATACGCAGTATTTT. The chain is built from TRBV4-3 and TRBJ2-3, with a tentative D call TRBD1 (7 bases). Germline values: CDR1 LGHNA, CDR2 YSLEER. The CDR3 totals 17 residues. The V and J ends lost 5 bases and 2 bases respectively, with 20 bases between them.

This rearrangement joins TRBV4-3 to TRBJ2-2; tentative D call: TRBD1 (6 bases). Trimming pared 0 bases from V and 6 bases from J, leaving 11 bases between. This CDR3 contains 15 residues. The germline V gene encodes CDR1 LGHNA and CDR2 YSLEER. The CDR3 is CASSQEQGAAGELFF. CDR3 nucleotide sequence: TGCGCCAGCAGCCAAGAACAGGGCGCCGCCGGGGAGCTGTTTTTT.

This clonotype was observed a few times. This sequence joins TRBV5-5 and TRBJ1-6; no clear D. Trimming shortened V by 3 bases and J by 7 bases, and 11 bases separated the two germline ends. The germline V gene has CDR1 SGHKS and CDR2 YYEKEE (reference sequence). The CDR3 length is 14 residues. CDR3 DNA sequence: TGTGCCAGCAGCTCCACGGGGTTAAATTCACCCCTCCACTTT. It yields the protein CASSSTGLNSPLHF.

This clonotype showed up just a few times. The V gene is TRBV5-1, the J gene TRBJ1-1; no firm D call. This CDR3 region has 12 residues. CDR1 SGHRS and CDR2 YFSETQ come from the germline V gene. V was pared by 0 bases and J by 10 bases, with 10 bases between. The CDR3 DNA reads TGCGCCAGCAGCTTGGATGAGACCGTAGCTTTCTTT. Residues: CASSLDETVAFF.

This rearrangement joins TRBV2 to TRBJ2-4, with D unclear. The germline V and J ends were trimmed by 3 bases and 5 bases, with 5 bases remaining between them. Germline V gene sequence: CDR1 SNHLY, CDR2 FYNNEI. CDR3 length: 12 residues. Here the CDR3 reads CASSDYENIQYF. The CDR3 DNA follows: TGTGCCAGCAGTGACTACGAAAACATTCAGTACTTC.

This clonotype has only a few counts. This rearrangement joins TRBV24-1 to TRBJ2-2, with D perhaps TRBD2 (6 bases). The ends were cut back, 4 bases at V and 5 bases at J, with 16 bases in the middle. The germline gives CDR1 KGHDR, CDR2 SFDVKD. The CDR3 spans 16 residues. The CDR3 coding sequence is TGTGCCACCAGTGACTTTCCAGCGGGCGGGACCGGGGAGCTGTTTTTT. The encoded protein is CATSDFPAGGTGELFF.

The chain uses TRBV28 and TRBJ1-6; no clear D gene. The CDR3 totals 13 residues. Trimming shortened V by 6 bases and J by 6 bases, and 9 bases separated the two germline ends. In germline, CDR1 is MDHEN, CDR2 SYDVKM. The CDR3 is CASSPSPNSPLHF. CDR3 in DNA: TGTGCCAGCAGCCCTTCACCTAATTCACCCCTCCACTTT.

The chain carries TRBV14 and TRBJ2-3; 9 nucleotides align to TRBD2. Germline V gene lookup returns CDR1 SGHDN and CDR2 FVKESK. This CDR3 has 17 residues. J gave up 2 bases and V 1 base, and 7 bases lay outside the gene matches. The CDR3 loop reads CASSQAASGDPTDTQYF. CDR3 nucleotide sequence: TGTGCCAGCAGCCAAGCGGCTAGCGGGGACCCCACAGATACGCAGTATTTT.

The chain carries TRBV7-9 and TRBJ1-1, with 8 bases lining up with TRBD1. This CDR3 has 15 residues. CDR1 SEHNR and CDR2 FQNEAQ come from the germline V gene (reference sequence). The V gene end was trimmed by 2 bases and the J gene end by 1 base; junction bases not matched to a gene: 3. CDR3 region: CASSLRGQGNTEAFF. CDR3 coding DNA: TGTGCCAGCAGCTTACGAGGACAGGGGAACACTGAAGCTTTCTTT.

This clonotype was counted between two and nine times. The chain carries TRBV7-3 and TRBJ2-5; D perhaps matches TRBD2 (5 bases). V lost 5 bases and J lost 5, with 15 bases in between. The germline CDR1 and CDR2 sequences are SGHTA and FQGTGA. The CDR3 consists of 14 residues. Written as DNA, the CDR3 is TGTGCCAGCAGCCCCGAGGGTTCGATGGAGACCCAGTACTTC. It is translated as CASSPEGSMETQYF.

This clonotype has only a few counts. V gene TRBV7-2 combines with J gene TRBJ2-1; D is possibly TRBD1 (5 bases). Germline V CDR1 and CDR2: SGHTA, FQGNSA. Trimming cost V 8 bases and J 6 bases, with 17 bases left between them. There are 14 residues in the CDR3. Here the CDR3 reads CASGRRQGPNEQFF. Written as DNA, the CDR3 is TGTGCCAGCGGACGGCGCCAGGGCCCCAATGAGCAGTTCTTC. Combining the CDR3 with reference TRBV7-2 and TRBJ2-1 gives the whole variable domain GAGVSQSPSNKVTEKGKDVELRCDPISGHTALYWYRQSLGQGLEFLIYFQGNSAPDKSGLPSDRFSAERTGGSVSTLTIQRTQQEDSAVYLCASGRRQGPNEQFFGPGTRLTVL.

This clonotype was observed a handful of times. The chain combines TRBV5-1 with TRBJ2-3; 8 nucleotides line up with TRBD1. V was pared by 3 bases and J by 0 bases, with 6 bases of the junction left unmatched. Germline CDR1 and CDR2: SGHRS and YFSETQ. There are 16 residues in the CDR3. Here the CDR3 DNA reads TGCGCCAGCAGCTGGGGACAGGTACTCAGCACAGATACGCAGTATTTT. Residues: CASSWGQVLSTDTQYF.

The sample holds a few counts of this clonotype. A read error may produce the germline difference seen at one junction end. The chain carries TRBV4-3 and TRBJ2-2; the D gene is possibly TRBD2 (5 bases). The CDR3 contains 16 residues. CDR1 and CDR2 (germline): LGHNA, YSLEER. CDR3: CASSQGAFGNAGELFF. CDR3 bases: TGCGCCAGCAGCCAAGGGGCCTTCGGGAACGCCGGGGAGCTGTTTTTT.

This clonotype has just a few counts. The genes are TRBV29-1 and TRBJ2-3; D not resolved. V lost 0 bases to trimming and J lost 1 base, with 8 bases between them. Per germline, CDR1 SQVTM and CDR2 ANQGSEA. CDR3 length: 14 residues. The CDR3 bases are TGCAGCGTTGAAGATCGGGCAGGCACAGATACGCAGTATTTT. Residues: CSVEDRAGTDTQYF.

This clonotype was detected once. The J gene is TRBJ1-4, the V gene TRBV6-2 or TRBV6-3, with D tentatively TRBD1 (6 bases). The CDR3 is 14 amino acids. Trimming left V 2 bases short and J 8 bases short, with 12 bases between. Germline CDR1 reads MNHEY; CDR2 reads SVGEGT. CDR3 nucleotides: TGTGCCAGCAGTTACCCAGGGGAGGCGGAAAAACTGTTTTTT. Protein product: CASSYPGEAEKLFF.

V and J are TRBV10-2 and TRBJ2-7; D is unresolved. The germline V gene has CDR1 WSHSY and CDR2 SAAADI. This CDR3 comprises 14 residues. Between the trimmed V and J ends, which lost 6 bases and 0 bases, there was a span of 12 bases. As DNA, the CDR3 is TGCGCCAGCAGGAGTATAGAGAGCTCCTACGAGCAGTACTTC. Its protein product is CASRSIESSYEQYF.